This T cell receptor (beta chain) was captured in a study of T cell repertoires in cytomegalovirus infection. TCRdb analysed the reads with MiXCR anew, one entry per CDR3 protein. The profile covers under 300,000 distinct CDR3 sequences, with roughly 12% appearing a single time and 1.5% to 2% taken by the ten largest. This sequence was found in a human donor in good health (CMV status not recorded). Some clones in this sample may be carry-over from other donors' samples. The sequencing sample was made of PBMCs.

The CDR3 coding sequence is TGCAGTGCTCTCGACCCCAGGGGGCGGACCGGGGAGCTGTTTTTT. Encoded protein: CSALDPRGRTGELFF. The rearrangement links TRBV20-1 to TRBJ2-2; 8 nucleotides line up with TRBD1. Germline CDR1 DFQATT, CDR2 SNEGSKA (reference sequence). The CDR3 sequence is 15 residues long. With V trimmed by 5 bases and J by 5 bases, 10 bases remained unmatched.